This T cell receptor (beta chain) was found in a study of shared clonotypes between healthy human individuals. Turning to the study itself: The study drew on a couple of women and a few men aged 18 to 49 as donors. The study's findings and limits: As a rule, naive subsets had a larger estimated richness than memory subsets. The study sampled only blood, and tissue repertoires likely differ. The study found about 5% of naive CD4 clonotypes shared across a few donors.

Worth noting for this clone: Its target is not known.

Naivety among CD8 cells was defined by CD45RO negativity and positive CCR7 selection, thereby excluding terminally differentiated effector memory CD45RA+ cells. Sequencing used immunoSEQ multiplex PCR; TCRdb keeps in-frame clones, though not all of them. The sample yields around 600,000 clones, approximately 96% seen once. The CDR3 consists of 16 residues. Germline V gene sequence: CDR1 SGHNT, CDR2 YENEEA. The V and J ends lost 5 bases and 0 bases, in that order; junction bases with no gene match: 6. This receptor was identified in a woman in her thirties in good health. Sequencing was done on a sample of naive CD8+ T cells sorted from blood. This chain connects TRBV11-3 to TRBJ2-2, with TRBD2 identical over 7 bases. In DNA form, the CDR3 reads TGTGCCAGCAGCCCCAGGGAGGGACCGAACACCGGGGAGCTGTTTTTT. This translates into CASSPREGPNTGELFF.